Listed here are 8 T cell receptor beta chains from one sample, sequenced in a study of T cell changes during pregnancy in multiple sclerosis. Some clones are missing from TCRdb's copy, which holds only in-frame ones; the method was immunoSEQ multiplex PCR. Among 29,000 or so clones listed, more than 90% were seen once. The source material was CD4+ T cells from peripheral blood mononuclear cells, sampled in the first trimester of pregnancy. The receptors were gathered from a female donor with multiple sclerosis, enrolled in a pregnancy study.

The genes are TRBV11-2 and TRBJ2-1; possibly TRBD2 for D (7 bases). Between the trimmed V and J ends, which lost 1 base and 0 bases, there was a span of 10 bases. There are 16 residues in the CDR3. The germline gives CDR1 SGHAT, CDR2 FQNNGV. Here the CDR3 DNA reads TGTGCCAGCAGCTTAGGGGGGGGCACCTCCTACAATGAGCAGTTCTTC. As protein: CASSLGGGTSYNEQFF. The entire variable domain, with the rest obtained from reference TRBV11-2 and TRBJ2-1, is as follows: EAGVAQSPRYKIIEKRQSVAFWCNPISGHATLYWYQQILGQGPKLLIQFQNNGVVDDSQLPKDRFSAERLKGVDSTLKIQPAKLEDSAVYLCASSLGGGTSYNEQFFGPGTRLTVL.

The chain carries TRBV13 and TRBJ1-2; D unresolved. This CDR3 spans 14 amino acids. V was cut by 0 bases and J by 4 bases, with 9 bases left in between. Germline V CDR1 and CDR2: PRHDT, FYEKMQ (reference sequence). CDR3 in amino acids: CASSLGSVRYGYTF. CDR3 in DNA: TGTGCCAGCAGCTTAGGATCCGTCCGCTATGGCTACACCTTC.

The chain joins TRBV2 to TRBJ1-1, with a weak D call TRBD1 (5 bases). V was pared by 6 bases and J by 3 bases, with 17 bases between. Germline CDR1 and CDR2: SNHLY and FYNNEI. The CDR3 sequence is 15 residues long. The CDR3 sequence is CASSLMWGVDTEAFF. The CDR3, as DNA: TGTGCCAGCAGCCTTATGTGGGGGGTGGACACTGAAGCTTTCTTT.

V gene TRBV5-1 combines with J gene TRBJ1-6; D not resolved. The V end lost 0 bases, the J end lost 10 bases, and 11 bases lay between the germline ends. This CDR3 contains 14 residues. Germline V lookup: CDR1 SGHRS, CDR2 YFSETQ. In DNA, the CDR3 is TGCGCCAGCAGCTTGGCTGGTGGGCTCTCACCCCTCCACTTT. Protein: CASSLAGGLSPLHF.

This clone is a singleton in its sample. CDR3 loop: CASRPDSMSYTF. For the CDR3, the DNA is TGTGCCAGCAGACCGGACAGCATGAGCTACACCTTC. The chain employs TRBV5-4 and TRBJ1-2; D perhaps matches TRBD1 (6 bases). Germline V CDR1 and CDR2: SGHNT, YYREEE (reference sequence). This CDR3 is 12 amino acids long. V was pared by 5 bases and J by 9 bases, with 14 bases between.

The J gene is TRBJ2-4, the V gene TRBV6-5; TRBD1 might be the D (6 bases). The V gene's germline CDR1 is MNHEY and CDR2 SVGAGI. V lost 6 bases and J lost 4, with 13 bases in between. CDR3 length: 14 amino acids. CDR3 region: CASSPGQLKNIQYF. In DNA form, the CDR3 reads TGTGCCAGCAGCCCTGGACAGCTAAAAAACATTCAGTACTTC.

The chain combines TRBV7-2 with TRBJ2-6, with 8 bases that match TRBD2. Per the germline V gene, CDR1 is SGHTA and CDR2 is FQGNSA. The CDR3 is 18 amino acids. V lost 1 base to trimming and J lost 0 bases; unmatched junction nucleotides: 5. The CDR3 DNA reads TGTGCCAGCAGCTTAGGGCTAGCGGGTCTCTCTGGGGCCAACGTCCTGACTTTC. It translates to CASSLGLAGLSGANVLTF.

As DNA, the CDR3 is TGTGCCAGCAGCAAAGGCTGGGCGAATATCAAGAACACTGAAGCTTTCTTT. Translated: CASSKGWANIKNTEAFF. This chain links TRBV21-1 with TRBJ1-1; the table assigns TRBD1, which was not confirmed against the DNA. TRBV21-1 is designated a pseudogene. This CDR3 is 17 amino acids long.